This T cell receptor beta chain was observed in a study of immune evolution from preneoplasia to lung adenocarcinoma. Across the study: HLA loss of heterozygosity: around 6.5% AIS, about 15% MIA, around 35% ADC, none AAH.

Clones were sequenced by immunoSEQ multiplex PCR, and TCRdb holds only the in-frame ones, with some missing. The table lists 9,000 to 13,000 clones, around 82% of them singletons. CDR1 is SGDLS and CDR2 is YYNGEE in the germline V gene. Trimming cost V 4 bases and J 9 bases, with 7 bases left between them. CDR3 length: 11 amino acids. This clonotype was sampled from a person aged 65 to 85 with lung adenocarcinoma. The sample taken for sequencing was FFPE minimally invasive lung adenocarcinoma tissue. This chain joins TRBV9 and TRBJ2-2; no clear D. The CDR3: CASSQSRELFF. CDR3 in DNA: TGTGCCAGCAGCCAGAGCAGGGAGCTGTTTTTT.